This T cell receptor beta chain derives from a study of blood T cell repertoires in COVID-19. Study as a whole: Nucleic acid was either cDNA or gDNA, and it came from T cells, B-cell-depleted T cells, or PBMCs.

Clones were read by immunoSEQ multiplex PCR, and TCRdb kept only the in-frame ones, dropping some. The repertoire holds roughly 150,000 clones, roughly 80% seen once, with roughly 14% in the top ten. V was cut by 4 bases and J by 8 bases, with 13 bases left in between. The CDR3 sequence is 13 residues long. Germline CDR1 SGHRS, CDR2 YFSETQ. The source of this sequence is a woman over 75 with acute or convalescent COVID-19. The gene calls are TRBV5-1 and TRBJ1-5; D remains ambiguous. The sequencing input was peripheral blood. CDR3 nucleotides: TGCGCCAGCAGCCCTAAGCCGGAGGAGCCCCAGCATTTT. Protein product: CASSPKPEEPQHF. Based on the CDR3 plus reference TRBV5-1 and TRBJ1-5, the full variable domain is KAGVTQTPRYLIKTRGQQVTLSCSPISGHRSVSWYQQTPGQGLQFLFEYFSETQRNKGNFPGRFSGRQFSNSRSEMNVSTLELGDSALYLCASSPKPEEPQHFGDGTRLSIL.